This T cell receptor (beta chain) stems from a study of shared clonotypes between healthy human individuals. Study-wide context: Per-donor plates numbered three CD4 naive, three CD4 memory, two CD8 naive and one CD8 memory.

The protocol was immunoSEQ multiplex PCR, while the TCRdb copy is restricted to in-frame clones and leaves out a portion. The profile shows some 1 million clones, 70% to 80% of them singletons. A word on this clone: Its specificity is not known.

Researchers partitioned CD4+ cells into CD45RA+ naive and CD45RA-negative memory subsets. Broader study findings: Clonotypes that were shared across a few donors made up roughly 5% of naive CD4 clonotypes.

The CDR3 is 19 residues long. Germline loops: CDR1 SGHAT, CDR2 FQNNGV. V lost 3 bases to trimming and J lost 2 bases, with 22 bases between them. The sample comprised memory CD4+ T cells sorted from blood. As to subset: CD45RA-negative fraction. The receptor comes from a man aged 18-30 years in good health. The genes are TRBV11-2 and TRBJ1-4; D not certain. The CDR3 is CASSFRRWLPHGTNEKLFF. The CDR3 DNA reads TGTGCCAGCAGCTTTCGGCGGTGGTTGCCACATGGCACTAATGAAAAACTGTTTTTT.